This entry concerns a single T cell receptor beta chain. TCRdb re-called the 5' RACE reads through MiXCR, storing one row per CDR3 protein. This sample has 500,000 to 650,000 distinct CDR3 sequences; approximately 21% occur once, and the top ten carry around 8.4%. This record belongs to a study of T-cell memory formation after mild COVID-19. Study as a whole: The TCR clusters were mostly specific to one donor.

This CDR3 has 15 amino acids. The V gene's germline CDR1 is KGHDR and CDR2 SFDVKD. The V gene end was trimmed by 3 bases and the J gene end by 2 bases; junction bases not matched to a gene: 4. The receptor was derived from an adult woman who had mild COVID-19 (a few samples of this study predate the infection). Cell type and time point are not known. The sequencing input was PBMCs or a T cell subset sorted from them (not recorded which). This chain joins TRBV24-1 and TRBJ2-5, with 8 bases aligning to TRBD2. CDR3 region: CATSDAGGDQETQYF. CDR3 DNA sequence: TGTGCCACCAGTGATGCGGGGGGCGATCAAGAGACCCAGTACTTC.